This T cell receptor beta chain was found in a study of blood T cell repertoires in COVID-19. Study information: Donors in the United States, Italy and Spain gave samples during acute or convalescent COVID-19. Sources were T cells, B-cell-depleted T cells, or PBMCs; the material itself was cDNA or gDNA.

The Seattle patients, enrolled during active infection, were followed longitudinally. Sequenced by immunoSEQ multiplex PCR; TCRdb stores in-frame clones only, minus some. This table has 390,000 or so clones, more than 70% appearing once. V was shortened by 8 bases and J by 7 bases, with 12 bases between the two germline ends. The length of the CDR3 is 12 residues. CDR1 and CDR2 (germline): MNHEY, SVGAGI. The sequenced sample consisted of peripheral blood. The genes are TRBV6-5 and TRBJ2-1, with D possibly being TRBD1 (6 bases). The sequence was collected from a woman aged 25 to 45 with COVID-19, enrolled during active disease. In nucleotides, the CDR3 is TGTGCCAGCGGATCTGACAGGAATGAGCAGTTCTTC. Residues: CASGSDRNEQFF.